A single sample is the source of the 9 T cell receptor beta chains below, sequenced in a study of T cell responses to AZD1222 COVID-19 vaccine. Clones were read by immunoSEQ multiplex PCR, and TCRdb kept only the in-frame ones, dropping some. The sample shows roughly 150,000 clones, 90% to 95% of them seen only once. This specimen was peripheral blood, taken 28 days after the second AZD1222 dose. The receptors here all came from an adult who received the AZD1222 COVID-19 vaccine.

This chain connects TRBV14 to TRBJ1-2; D gene uncertain. This CDR3 is 13 amino acids long. Germline CDR1 SGHDN, CDR2 FVKESK. Trimming pared 4 bases from V and 7 bases from J, leaving 13 bases between. This CDR3 is CASSPVPDSGYTF. In nucleotides, the CDR3 is TGTGCCAGCAGCCCTGTACCTGACTCTGGCTACACCTTC.

V gene TRBV6-1 combines with J gene TRBJ2-1; D is unresolved. The CDR3 contains 12 residues. Germline CDR1 reads MNHNS; CDR2 reads SASEGT. The V and J ends lost 1 base and 10 bases respectively, with 8 bases between them. CDR3 bases: TGTGCCAGCAGTGAAGGCCGGCACGAGCAGTTCTTC. Protein: CASSEGRHEQFF.

This clone was counted ten times or more. The chain couples TRBV7-6 to TRBJ1-6; a possible D gene is TRBD1 (5 bases). Between the trimmed V and J ends, which lost 2 bases and 9 bases, there was a span of 17 bases. This CDR3 contains 16 residues. CDR1 and CDR2 from the germline V gene are SGHVS and FNYEAQ. The CDR3 region is CASSLLVGTEGSPLHF. The DNA for the CDR3 is TGTGCCAGCAGCTTACTAGTAGGGACTGAGGGTTCACCCCTCCACTTT.

The chain couples TRBV19 to TRBJ2-1; D is ambiguous. V was shortened by 0 bases and J by 8 bases, with 14 bases between the two germline ends. CDR3 length equals 15 residues. Germline V gives CDR1 LNHDA, CDR2 SQIVND (reference sequence). CDR3 amino acids: CASSIDAQLWDEQFF. The CDR3 DNA is TGTGCCAGTAGTATAGACGCGCAGCTGTGGGATGAGCAGTTCTTC.

V and J are TRBV4-1 and TRBJ2-1; 7 nucleotides line up with TRBD2. The CDR3 runs 14 residues. V shed 6 bases and J 5 bases; nucleotides not matched to a gene: 7. Germline CDR1 reads MGHRA; CDR2 reads YSYEKL. DNA for the CDR3: TGCGCCAGCAGAGGCGGGGGAGTAGACAATGAGCAGTTCTTC. It translates to CASRGGGVDNEQFF.

V usage is TRBV4-1 and J usage is TRBJ2-7, with 9 bases matching TRBD1. V lost 1 base, J lost 3 bases, and 4 bases stayed unmatched. Germline V gene data show CDR1 as MGHRA and CDR2 as YSYEKL. The CDR3 is 15 amino acids. The CDR3 loop reads CASSQAQGAGYEQYF. As DNA, the CDR3 is TGCGCCAGCAGCCAAGCACAGGGGGCGGGCTACGAGCAGTACTTC.

This chain's CDR3 is CASSKGQGGGQPQHF. The DNA for the CDR3 is TGTGCCAGCAGCAAGGGACAGGGTGGCGGTCAGCCCCAGCATTTT. The chain uses TRBV5-6 and TRBJ1-5; 9 nucleotides align to TRBD1. The V gene end was trimmed by 4 bases and the J gene end by 6 bases; junction bases not matched to a gene: 8. This CDR3 region has 15 residues. Germline values: CDR1 SGHDT, CDR2 YYEEEE.

The V and J genes are TRBV19 and TRBJ1-1, with D unresolved. Trimming shortened V by 4 bases and J by 1 base, and 7 bases separated the two germline ends. The CDR3 has 13 residues. Germline-derived CDR1 and CDR2 are LNHDA and SQIVND (reference sequence). This CDR3 is CASSTTENTEAFF. The DNA for the CDR3 is TGTGCCAGTAGTACCACAGAGAACACTGAAGCTTTCTTT.

This chain connects TRBV27 to TRBJ2-7; D is tentatively TRBD1 or TRBD2 (7 bases each). V was shortened by 2 bases and J by 5 bases, with 16 bases between the two germline ends. Germline V CDR1 and CDR2: MNHEY, SMNVEV (reference sequence). This CDR3 has 15 amino acids. The CDR3 is CASSLRGRGGDEQYF. The CDR3, as DNA: TGTGCCAGCAGTTTACGTGGCAGGGGGGGCGACGAGCAGTACTTC.